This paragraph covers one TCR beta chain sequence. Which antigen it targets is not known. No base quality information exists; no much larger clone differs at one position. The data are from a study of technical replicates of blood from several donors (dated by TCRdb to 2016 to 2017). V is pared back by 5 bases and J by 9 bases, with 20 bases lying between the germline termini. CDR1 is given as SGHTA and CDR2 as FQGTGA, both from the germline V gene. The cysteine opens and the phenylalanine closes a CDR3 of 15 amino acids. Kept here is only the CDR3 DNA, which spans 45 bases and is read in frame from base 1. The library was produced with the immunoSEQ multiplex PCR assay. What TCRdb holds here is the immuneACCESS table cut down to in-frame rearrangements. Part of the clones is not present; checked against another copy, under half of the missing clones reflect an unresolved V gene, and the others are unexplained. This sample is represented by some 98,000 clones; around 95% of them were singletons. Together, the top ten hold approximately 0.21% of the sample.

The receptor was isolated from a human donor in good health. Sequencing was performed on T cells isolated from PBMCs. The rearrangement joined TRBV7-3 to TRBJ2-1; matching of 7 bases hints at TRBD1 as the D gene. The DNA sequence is TGTGCCAGCAGCCCCCAGGGGGGCCTCCTTCGTGAGCAGTTCTTC. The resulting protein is CASSPQGGLLREQFF.